What follows are 17 T cell receptor beta chains derived from one specimen sequenced in a study of neurological immune-mediated disorders (dated by TCRdb to the late 2010s). Library construction relied on 5' RACE. Sequencing was performed on an Illumina HiSeq 2500. TCRdb trimmed the raw reads at Q25, called clones with MiXCR and kept productive beta chains. Under each unique CDR3 protein, matching rows form one entry showing the most common genes and DNA. For this sample there are approximately 16,000 distinct CDR3 sequences; approximately 21% appear just once. The ten largest clonotypes hold roughly 24% of the sample. What was sequenced was PBMCs. The receptors were sampled from a middle-aged man in good health.

Judged by abundance, this clonotype is medium-sized. The J gene is TRBJ1-1, the V gene TRBV12-3 or TRBV12-4; D may be TRBD1 (6 bases). V was trimmed by 6 bases and J by 0 bases, leaving 14 bases between them. This CDR3 has 15 residues. CDR3 nucleotides: TGTGCCAGCAGGTCGACAGGTTTACTGAACACTGAAGCTTTCTTT. Amino acid sequence: CASRSTGLLNTEAFF.

The V gene is TRBV4-3, the J gene TRBJ2-2; 8 bases are shared with TRBD2. V gave up 5 bases and J gave up 2 bases; unmatched junction bases: 16. The CDR3 contains 19 residues. From germline, CDR1 is LGHNA and CDR2 YSLEER. The CDR3 spells CASSSRVTTSGLNTGELFF. DNA of the CDR3: TGCGCCAGCAGCTCAAGGGTGACCACTAGCGGACTCAACACCGGGGAGCTGTTTTTT.

About this clonotype: A much larger clone differs from this one at a single base, so this may be a read error. The conserved phenylalanine or tryptophan normally closing the CDR3 is absent here, so this likely arose from a read error. The chain combines TRBV6-5 with TRBJ2-3; tentatively, D is TRBD2 (6 bases). This CDR3 region has 14 residues. Germline V gene lookup returns CDR1 MNHEY and CDR2 SVGAGI. Trimming pared 0 bases from V and 4 bases from J, leaving 8 bases between. The CDR3 protein is CASSYSTGADTQYY. The CDR3 nucleotides read TGTGCCAGCAGTTACTCGACGGGGGCAGATACGCAGTATTAT.

This clonotype was counted ten times or more. The chain employs TRBV29-1 and TRBJ2-7, with D possibly matching TRBD1 (7 bases). Germline CDR1 SQVTM, CDR2 ANQGSEA. The CDR3 consists of 14 residues. The ends were cut back, 3 bases at V and 9 bases at J, with 21 bases in the middle. As DNA, the CDR3 is TGCAGCGTTGATTATCTTTCGGGCAGGGGGGTGCAGTACTTC. Protein sequence: CSVDYLSGRGVQYF.

By share, this clonotype ranks as medium-sized. This sequence joins TRBV7-3 and TRBJ2-3; the match to TRBD2 covers 9 bases. Trimming took 1 base from V and 0 from J; bases not matched to a gene: 5. From germline, CDR1 is SGHTA and CDR2 FQGTGA. The CDR3 has 17 amino acids. CDR3 residues: CASSLRASGVSTDTQYF. In nucleotides, the CDR3 is TGTGCCAGCAGCTTAAGGGCTAGCGGGGTTAGCACAGATACGCAGTATTTT.

V and J are TRBV7-2 and TRBJ2-7; 7 bases fit TRBD2. Germline V gene lookup returns CDR1 SGHTA and CDR2 FQGNSA. Trimming cost V 5 bases and J 5 bases; bases outside gene matches: 12. There are 15 residues in the CDR3. The DNA for the CDR3 is TGTGCCAGCAGCCCTCCGGGGAGGGGAAGAGACGAGCAGTACTTC. It translates to CASSPPGRGRDEQYF.

The table lists this clonotype with many counts. V gene TRBV3-1 combines with J gene TRBJ2-7, with D maybe TRBD2 (6 bases). CDR3 length equals 15 residues. CDR1 LGHDT and CDR2 YNNKEL come from the germline V gene (reference sequence). V dropped 3 bases and J dropped 1 base, with 13 bases sitting between them. The CDR3 nucleotides are TGTGCCAGCAGCCAGGTAGCGGTGGGGTCCTACGAGCAGTACTTC. Its translation is CASSQVAVGSYEQYF.

This clonotype was picked up many times. V and J are TRBV7-2 and TRBJ2-1; 8 nucleotides agree with TRBD2. CDR3 length: 15 residues. Germline V gene lookup returns CDR1 SGHTA and CDR2 FQGNSA. Trimming removed 5 bases from V and 4 bases from J; junction bases left unmatched: 7. The CDR3 region is CASSPQASGYNEQFF. The CDR3 nucleotides read TGTGCCAGCAGCCCTCAGGCTAGCGGGTACAATGAGCAGTTCTTC.

This chain uses TRBV5-1 with TRBJ1-2; D uncertain. Germline CDR1 reads SGHRS; CDR2 reads YFSETQ. Trimming shortened V by 1 base and J by 4 bases, and 5 bases separated the two germline ends. The CDR3 has 12 residues. The CDR3 DNA follows: TGCGCCAGCAGCTTGACAGCCTATGGCTACACCTTC. The encoded protein is CASSLTAYGYTF.

This clonotype was seen at least ten times. The CDR3 DNA is TGCGCCAGCACCCTGGGGACAGGGGCCTCCTATAATTCACCCCTCCACTTT. It encodes CASTLGTGASYNSPLHF. The chain combines TRBV5-1 with TRBJ1-6; 10 bases map to TRBD1. V shed 6 bases and J 0 bases; nucleotides not matched to a gene: 6. The CDR3 covers 17 residues. The germline CDR1 and CDR2 sequences are SGHRS and YFSETQ.

This sequence joins TRBV2 and TRBJ2-3; the match to TRBD2 covers 8 bases. Germline CDR1 SNHLY, CDR2 FYNNEI. Trimming removed 4 bases from V and 4 bases from J; junction bases left unmatched: 7. This CDR3 has 15 amino acids. The CDR3 bases are TGTGCCAGCAGTGGACTTAGCGGGATAGCAGATACGCAGTATTTT. It is translated as CASSGLSGIADTQYF.

This rearrangement joins TRBV28 to TRBJ2-1; no clear D gene. The germline gives CDR1 MDHEN, CDR2 SYDVKM. Trimming shortened V by 6 bases and J by 1 base, and 7 bases separated the two germline ends. This CDR3 has 13 amino acids. The CDR3 reads CASRAGSYNEQFF. The CDR3 coding sequence is TGTGCCAGCAGGGCCGGTTCCTACAATGAGCAGTTCTTC.

This clonotype showed up many times. The chain has TRBV4-1 and TRBJ2-2; 7 nucleotides align to TRBD2. The CDR3 sequence is 17 residues long. V lost 2 bases to trimming and J lost 5 bases; unmatched junction nucleotides: 11. In germline, CDR1 is MGHRA, CDR2 YSYEKL. CDR3 bases: TGCGCCAGCAGCCAATCCCCCCTAGCGGAAGGTACCGGGGAGCTGTTTTTT. Protein product: CASSQSPLAEGTGELFF.

This clonotype was recorded many times. This chain connects TRBV7-6 to TRBJ2-1; TRBD2 matches 8 bases. This CDR3 contains 15 residues. The germline gives CDR1 SGHVS, CDR2 FNYEAQ. J lost 1 base, V lost 6 bases, and 5 bases had no gene match. CDR3 nucleotides: TGTGCCAGCAGTTTAAGCGGGAGTTCCTACAATGAGCAGTTCTTC. Protein: CASSLSGSSYNEQFF.

This clonotype was detected ten times or more. The chain's CDR3 is CASASAGGAGPSYEQYF. The CDR3 region has the DNA TGTGCCAGCGCATCCGCCGGGGGGGCAGGGCCCTCCTACGAGCAGTACTTC. This rearrangement joins TRBV25-1 to TRBJ2-7, with TRBD2 matching 8 bases. CDR1 MGHDK and CDR2 SYGVNS come from the germline V gene. The length of the CDR3 is 17 residues. The V and J ends lost 8 bases and 0 bases, in that order; junction bases with no gene match: 15.

The CDR3, as DNA: TGTGCCAGCAGTCCCGGGACTAGGGGGGAGCAGTTCTTC. The encoded protein is CASSPGTRGEQFF. This rearrangement joins TRBV11-2 to TRBJ2-1; 8 bases fit TRBD2. V dropped 6 bases and J dropped 10; count of bases not matched to a gene: 8. Germline V gene lookup returns CDR1 SGHAT and CDR2 FQNNGV. This CDR3 is built from 13 residues.

The chain joins TRBV29-1 to TRBJ2-3, with TRBD1 matching over 7 bases. The CDR3 has 12 amino acids. From germline, CDR1 is SQVTM and CDR2 ANQGSEA. V shed 2 bases and J 4 bases; nucleotides not matched to a gene: 0. CDR3 region: CSVEQGADTQYF. CDR3 bases: TGCAGCGTTGAACAGGGGGCAGATACGCAGTATTTT.